The clone carrying this T cell receptor (beta chain) was counted only a few times. The sample originates from a study of blood T cells in healthy people across ages. It was with a sample-barcoded 5' primer and a J-beta primer mix that a second PCR of roughly 7 to 12 cycles was run. Every sample gave at least 3 million paired-end reads containing CDR3. TCRdb re-derived calls from the 5' RACE reads in MiXCR, one entry per CDR3 protein. The sample records more than 550,000 distinct CDR3 sequences, 22% being singletons. With 1 base clipped from V and 4 bases from J, the junction kept 4 bases outside the gene matches. CDR1 is MDHEN and CDR2 is SYDVKM in the germline V gene. The CDR3 spans 15 residues.

Sequenced sample: blood. V gene TRBV28 combines with J gene TRBJ2-5, with 9 bases that match TRBD1. This TCR came from a man between 65 and 85 years old in good health. Here the CDR3 reads CASSLSGQGRETQYF. The CDR3 DNA reads TGTGCCAGCAGTTTATCAGGACAGGGGAGAGAGACCCAGTACTTC.